This TCR beta chain appears in the sequencing data of a study of Graves' ophthalmopathy and Graves' hyperthyroidism. Overall study findings and caveats: Blood also held most thyroid clonotypes expanded above 0.001 frequency.

RNA transcripts were the source from which TCR beta CDR3 regions were amplified. HTBI primers served in a first-round RT-PCR, which a second-round multiplex PCR followed. Each CDR3 protein gets one entry after TCRdb re-called the multiplex PCR reads with MiXCR. The sample holds under 800,000 distinct CDR3 sequences, 20% to 25% seen once. Patients were excluded if they had other autoimmune diseases or uncontrolled infections, and likewise if pregnancy or lactation applied. PBMCs were isolated by Ficoll-Paque density gradient centrifugation, using over 9.5 ml of fresh peripheral blood as the starting material. This clonotype was recorded many times. Its antigen remains unidentified. This clonotype originated in a woman between 18 and 29 years old with stable Graves' hyperthyroidism. Some clones in this sample may be carry-over from other donors' samples. Sequencing was performed on peripheral blood.

The CDR3 protein is CARQNRLAGVDQYF. The CDR3 DNA is TGTGCCAGGCAGAACAGACTAGCGGGGGTGGACCAGTACTTC. The chain joins TRBV2 to TRBJ2-5, with 12 bases identical to TRBD2. V lost 9 bases and J lost 10; bases outside the gene matches: 12. CDR1 and CDR2 from the germline V gene are SNHLY and FYNNEI. The CDR3 has 14 residues.